A selection of T cell receptor beta chains follows, all from one sample in a study of human T cells and chemical hapten exposure. TCRdb fed the RACE reads into MiXCR, producing one record per CDR3 protein. This sample has 75,000 to 95,000 distinct CDR3 sequences, with approximately 10% found just once. Sequencing was performed on whole blood, taken in connection with sensitization to the hapten diphenylcyclopropenone (DPC). These TCRs come from a man aged 35 to 55 with alopecia areata. Some clones in this sample may be carry-over from other donors' samples. Both conserved end residues are part of each CDR3. The D gene is left open where the match is weak.

D,V,CDR3
-,TRBV6-2/TRBV6-3,CASRNAGIIIPNEQFF
-,TRBV6-6,CASSRTETQYF
-,TRBV10-3,CAISDPLGAKNIQYF
TRBD2,TRBV5-6,CASSRAGMGTKNIQYF
TRBD1,TRBV19,CASTRGQGANQPQHF
-,TRBV11-2,CASSLDWSASGANVLTF
TRBD1,TRBV9,CASSPRQGADNEQFF
-,TRBV5-1,CASSLGTVRTTDTQYF
-,TRBV6-5,CASSYLIGGEQYF
-,TRBV29-1,CSVVLAYNEQFF
TRBD1,TRBV18,CASSPPPGGSYEQYF
TRBD1,TRBV5-8,CASSYRDRGHEQYF
-,TRBV5-1,CASSLGESPLHF
TRBD2,TRBV29-1,CSVSSGQETQYF
-,TRBV13,CASSLGGAEPQHF
-,TRBV20-1,CSASSTSHNEQFF
TRBD2,TRBV27,CASSVSGGTYEQYF
-,TRBV2,CASIGLRSTDTQYF
TRBD1,TRBV28,CASRPVQGGGANVLTF
TRBD1,TRBV6-1,CASSEGVGGAYEQYF